The rows below give T cell receptor beta chains drawn from one sample of a study of T cells in Graves' hyperthyroidism and ophthalmopathy. From the multiplex PCR reads, TCRdb called clonotypes with MiXCR, one entry per CDR3 protein. The sample yields more than 250,000 distinct CDR3 sequences, approximately 14% seen once. The source material was blood. The source of these receptors is a woman aged 45-65 years with Graves' hyperthyroidism that later progressed to Graves' ophthalmopathy. CDR3s include the opening cysteine and the closing phenylalanine or tryptophan.

v_gene,CDR3aa
TRBV15,CATSRDREITGELFF
TRBV28,CASTPGRDYEQYF
TRBV7-9,CASSLVGEEQFF
TRBV19,CASSIPAGGPDTQYF
TRBV29-1,CSVDPGFSYGYTF
TRBV28,CASSPSMGRDTDTQYF
TRBV7-3,CASSIDSLFYNEQFF
TRBV5-4,CASSNTGTMNTGELFF
TRBV19,CASSIRRGSTDTQYF
TRBV7-9,CASTLLGDTEAFF
TRBV7-8,CASSLGVRQPPLRETQYF
TRBV2,CASSVVTTGYNEQFF
TRBV9,CASSGGGTAYEQYF
TRBV28,CASRLRGYSNQPQHF
TRBV7-7,CASSLAPWPNTGELFF
TRBV9,CASSVGILSETQYF
TRBV28,CASSLSGGGYTF
TRBV10-2,CASSEFWGDEQFF
TRBV7-9,CASRRTGRSYEQYF
TRBV20-1,CSPGLATDTQYF
TRBV28,CASSVWTGGRYGYTF
TRBV30,CALGLAGADTQYF
TRBV2,CASSEYSPTYNEQFF
TRBV5-6,CASSLGPSGVADTQYF
TRBV9,CASGTGDMNTEAFF
TRBV12-3/TRBV12-4,CASSGGGAKNIQYF
TRBV20-1,CSARDFGGSGANVLTF
TRBV28,CASNIQGARGSLKNGYTF
TRBV5-1,CASSLSGSYNGQFF
TRBV7-2,CASSTRRGARDIQYF
TRBV7-8,CASRYLLGYNEQFF
TRBV20-1,CSARDGRMNTEAFF
TRBV5-1,CASSPGRALGTQYF
TRBV20-1,CSARRAGTGNTEAFF
TRBV6-1,CASSDRANTEAFF
TRBV27,CASSFSGQYNSPLHF
TRBV11-2,CASSPRAEETQYF
TRBV11-2,CASSLAAGGRAWYTQYF
TRBV11-2,CASSSSGTGKAFF
TRBV3-1,CASSQDSGSSYEQYF
TRBV12-3/TRBV12-4,CASREEAYEQYF
TRBV12-3/TRBV12-4,CASSLGLAEYNEQFF
TRBV20-1,CSAGRAISGTAYNEQFF
TRBV28,CASTTSGRFNGELFF